This T cell receptor (beta chain) derives from a study of long-term antiretroviral therapy in people with HIV. Runs used v3.0 of the immunoSEQ assay and were done at survey level. Sequenced by immunoSEQ multiplex PCR; TCRdb stores in-frame clones only, minus some. This table holds more than 15,000 clones, roughly 80% found once. Findings of the study overall: For ART adherence, viral resistance and therapy changes, no data were available. At every time point, clones expanded before ART dominated the repertoire.

This clone was observed once. Antigen specificity is unknown. Two or more post-ART PBMC samples, plus at least one pre-ART sample, were available for each donor. There are 11 residues in the CDR3. With 2 bases removed from V and 8 bases from J, the gap between germline ends came to 3 bases. The germline gives CDR1 LGHNA, CDR2 YSLEER. This clonotype was sampled from a young man with HIV. Sequenced material: unsorted PBMCs, taken 0.5 years before starting antiretroviral therapy. The J gene is TRBJ1-4, the V gene TRBV4-3; D remains ambiguous. This CDR3 is CASSQNEKLFF. The CDR3 DNA reads TGCGCCAGCAGCCAAAACGAAAAACTGTTTTTT.